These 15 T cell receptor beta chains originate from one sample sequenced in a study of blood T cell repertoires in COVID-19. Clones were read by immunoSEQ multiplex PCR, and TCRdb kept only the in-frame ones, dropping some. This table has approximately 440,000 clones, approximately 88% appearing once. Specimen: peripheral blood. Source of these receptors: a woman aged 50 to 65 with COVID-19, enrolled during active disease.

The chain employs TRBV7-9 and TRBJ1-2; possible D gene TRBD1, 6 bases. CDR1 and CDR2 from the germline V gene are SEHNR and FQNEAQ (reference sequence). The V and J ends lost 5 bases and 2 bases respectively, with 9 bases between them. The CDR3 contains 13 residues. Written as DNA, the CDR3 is TGTGCCAGCAGCCTCAGGGGAAACTATGGCTACACCTTC. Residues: CASSLRGNYGYTF.

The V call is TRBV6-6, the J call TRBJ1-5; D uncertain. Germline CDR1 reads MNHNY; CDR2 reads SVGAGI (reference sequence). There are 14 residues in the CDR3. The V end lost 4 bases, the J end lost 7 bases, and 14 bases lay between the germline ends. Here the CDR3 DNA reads TGTGCCAGCAGTTTAGAGGGTGTGCGGCAGCCCCAGCATTTT. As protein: CASSLEGVRQPQHF.

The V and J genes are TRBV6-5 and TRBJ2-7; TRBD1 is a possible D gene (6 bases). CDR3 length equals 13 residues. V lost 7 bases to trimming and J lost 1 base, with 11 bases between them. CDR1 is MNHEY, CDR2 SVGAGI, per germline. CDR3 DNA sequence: TGTGCCAGCAAGGCAGGGGCTTCCTACGAGCAGTACTTC. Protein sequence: CASKAGASYEQYF.

DNA for the CDR3: TGTGCCAGCAGCCAAGCTGATGGAGGAAGAGAGCAGTACTTC. It encodes CASSQADGGREQYF. The V and J genes are TRBV3-1 (or the pseudogene TRBV3-2) and TRBJ2-7; possibly TRBD2 for D (5 bases). Deletions cut 1 base from V and 7 bases from J, with 14 bases between. In germline, CDR1 is LGHDT, CDR2 YNNKEL (reference sequence). The CDR3 has 14 residues.

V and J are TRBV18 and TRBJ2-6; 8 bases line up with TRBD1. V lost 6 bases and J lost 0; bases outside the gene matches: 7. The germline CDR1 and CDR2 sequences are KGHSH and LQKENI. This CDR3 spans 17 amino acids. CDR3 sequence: CASSAGQVYSGANVLTF. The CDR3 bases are TGTGCCAGCTCCGCGGGACAGGTCTACTCTGGGGCCAACGTCCTGACTTTC.

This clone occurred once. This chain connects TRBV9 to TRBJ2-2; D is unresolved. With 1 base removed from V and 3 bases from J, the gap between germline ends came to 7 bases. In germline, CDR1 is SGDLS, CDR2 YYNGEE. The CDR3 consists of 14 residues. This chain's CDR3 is CASSVFRDTGELFF. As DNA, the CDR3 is TGTGCCAGCAGCGTATTCCGGGACACCGGGGAGCTGTTTTTT.

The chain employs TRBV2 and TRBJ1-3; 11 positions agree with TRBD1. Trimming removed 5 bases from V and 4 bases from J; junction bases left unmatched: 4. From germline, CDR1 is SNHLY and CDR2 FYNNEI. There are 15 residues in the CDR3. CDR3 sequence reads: CASSNRDRGGNTIYF. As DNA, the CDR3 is TGTGCCAGCAGTAACCGGGACAGGGGGGGAAACACCATATATTTT.

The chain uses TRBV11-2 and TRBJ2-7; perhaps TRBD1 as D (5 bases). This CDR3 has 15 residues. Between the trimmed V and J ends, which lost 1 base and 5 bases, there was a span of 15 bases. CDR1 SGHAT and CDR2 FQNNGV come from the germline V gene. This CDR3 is CASSLGSVTVHEQYF. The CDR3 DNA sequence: TGTGCCAGCAGCTTAGGATCGGTGACAGTCCACGAGCAGTACTTC.

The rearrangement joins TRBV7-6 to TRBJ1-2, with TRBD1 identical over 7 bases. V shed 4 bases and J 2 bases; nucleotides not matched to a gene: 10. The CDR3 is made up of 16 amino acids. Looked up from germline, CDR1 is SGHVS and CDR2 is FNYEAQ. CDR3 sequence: CASSSTTGSGNYGYTF. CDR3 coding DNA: TGTGCCAGCAGCTCCACGACAGGGAGTGGGAACTATGGCTACACCTTC.

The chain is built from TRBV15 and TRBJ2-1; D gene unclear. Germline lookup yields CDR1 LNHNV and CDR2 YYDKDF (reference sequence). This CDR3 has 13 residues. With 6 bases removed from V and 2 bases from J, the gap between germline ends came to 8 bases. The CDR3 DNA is TGTGCCACCAGTAGCAGCCCCTACAATGAGCAGTTCTTC. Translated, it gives CATSSSPYNEQFF.

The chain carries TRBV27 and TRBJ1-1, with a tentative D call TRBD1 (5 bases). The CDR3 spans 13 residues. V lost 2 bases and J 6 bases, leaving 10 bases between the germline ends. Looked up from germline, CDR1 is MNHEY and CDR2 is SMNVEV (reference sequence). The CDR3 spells CASSLRGGAEAFF. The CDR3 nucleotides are TGTGCCAGCAGTTTACGGGGGGGGGCTGAAGCTTTCTTT.

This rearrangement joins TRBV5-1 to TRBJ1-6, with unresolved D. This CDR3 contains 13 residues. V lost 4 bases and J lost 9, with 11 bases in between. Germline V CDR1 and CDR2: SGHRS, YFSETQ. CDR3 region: CASSAGEGSPLHF. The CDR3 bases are TGCGCCAGCAGCGCTGGGGAGGGTTCACCCCTCCACTTT.

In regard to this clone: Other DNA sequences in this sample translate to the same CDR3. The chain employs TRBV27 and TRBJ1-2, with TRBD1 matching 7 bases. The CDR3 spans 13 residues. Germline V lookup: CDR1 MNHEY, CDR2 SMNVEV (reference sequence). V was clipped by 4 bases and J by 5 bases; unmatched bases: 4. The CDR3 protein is CASSYDRDYGYTF. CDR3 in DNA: TGTGCCAGCAGTTACGACAGGGATTATGGCTACACCTTC.

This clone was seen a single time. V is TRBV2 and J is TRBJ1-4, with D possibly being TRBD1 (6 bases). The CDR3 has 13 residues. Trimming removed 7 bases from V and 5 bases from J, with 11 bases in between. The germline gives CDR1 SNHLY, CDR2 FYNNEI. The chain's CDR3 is CASNTGINEKLFF. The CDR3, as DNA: TGTGCCAGCAACACAGGGATAAATGAAAAACTGTTTTTT.

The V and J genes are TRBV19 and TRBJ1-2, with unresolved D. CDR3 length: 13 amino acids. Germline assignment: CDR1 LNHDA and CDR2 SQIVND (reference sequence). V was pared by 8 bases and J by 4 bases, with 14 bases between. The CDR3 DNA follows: TGTGCCAGTTCGTTAGTGCGAAGCTATGGCTACACCTTC. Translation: CASSLVRSYGYTF.